This entry lists 29 T cell receptor beta chains sequenced from one sample in a study of OX40 agonist ivuxolimab in advanced cancers. TCRdb keeps only in-frame clones here, not all; method: immunoSEQ multiplex PCR. The data contain approximately 30,000 clones, around 84% of them singletons. This material consisted of CD4+ or CD8+ T cells sorted from blood, taken in a trial of the OX40 agonist ivuxolimab. The receptors here all came from an adult with an advanced solid tumor such as melanoma, head and neck, liver or kidney cancer.

The chain employs TRBV23-1 and TRBJ2-4; 7 bases fit TRBD1. TRBV23-1 is an ORF, and what it does is uncertain. Losses at the gene ends were 1 base for V and 0 bases for J; bases not matched to a gene: 6. CDR3 length: 17 amino acids. The CDR3 DNA sequence: TGCGCCAGCAGTCAATACGGACAGGCACTAGCCAAAAACATTCAGTACTTC. Encoded protein: CASSQYGQALAKNIQYF.

This clone is medium-sized within its sample. The V call is TRBV4-1, the J call TRBJ2-7, with D possibly TRBD1 on 6 matching bases. V shed 3 bases and J shed 2 bases, with 8 bases lying between them. Germline V gene data show CDR1 as MGHRA and CDR2 as YSYEKL. The CDR3 runs to 13 residues. The chain's CDR3 is CASSQGATYEQYF. In DNA, the CDR3 is TGCGCCAGCAGCCAGGGGGCGACCTACGAGCAGTACTTC.

The CDR3 DNA follows: TGTGCCAGCAGTTCCCAAGGGGGTCGACGGATTAGCAATCAGCCCCAGCATTTT. Translated: CASSSQGGRRISNQPQHF. The gene calls are TRBV27 and TRBJ1-5; a weak D match, TRBD1 (6 bases). V shed 4 bases and J shed 0 bases, with 19 bases lying between them. CDR1 and CDR2 (germline): MNHEY, SMNVEV (reference sequence). CDR3 length: 18 residues.

The count of this clone is one. The rearrangement joins TRBV5-6 to TRBJ1-2, with D maybe TRBD1 (5 bases). Germline V gene data show CDR1 as SGHDT and CDR2 as YYEEEE. The CDR3 has 15 residues. Trimming cost V 4 bases and J 5 bases, with 18 bases left between them. CDR3 region: CASSLTGGVEYGYTF. The DNA of the CDR3 is TGTGCCAGCAGCCTCACCGGGGGAGTTGAGTATGGCTACACCTTC.

This clone rates as medium-sized. The chain is built from TRBV7-9 and TRBJ1-2, with 7 positions matching TRBD1. The germline V gene has CDR1 SEHNR and CDR2 FQNEAQ (reference sequence). The V segment lost 6 bases and the J segment 1 base; nucleotides outside the gene matches: 8. The CDR3 contains 15 residues. The CDR3 DNA follows: TGTGCCAGCAGTCCTCCGGGACAGTTTAACTATGGCTACACCTTC. Its translation is CASSPPGQFNYGYTF.

This clone showed up just a few times. The rearrangement uses TRBV7-9 and TRBJ2-7; possible D gene TRBD2, 5 bases. Trimming took off 5 bases at V and 7 bases at J, with 15 bases between the two ends. The germline V gene encodes CDR1 SEHNR and CDR2 FQNEAQ (reference sequence). The CDR3 covers 13 residues. CDR3 nucleotide sequence: TGTGCCAGCAGCACAAGTGTTACGGGGGAGCAGTACTTC. The encoded protein is CASSTSVTGEQYF.

The sample holds one count of this clone. The chain combines TRBV27 with TRBJ1-2; D perhaps matches TRBD1 (6 bases). Per the germline V gene, CDR1 is MNHEY and CDR2 is SMNVEV (reference sequence). The CDR3 covers 15 residues. V lost 4 bases, J lost 1 base, and 13 bases lay in between. CDR3 sequence: CASSSQTGYNYGYTF. In DNA form, the CDR3 reads TGTGCCAGCAGTTCCCAGACAGGATATAACTATGGCTACACCTTC.

The sample holds a few counts of this clone. This chain uses TRBV11-1 with TRBJ1-2, with D possibly TRBD1 on 5 matching bases. This CDR3 is built from 14 residues. Germline CDR1 is SGHAT and CDR2 is FQDESV (reference sequence). Trimming pared 5 bases from V and 3 bases from J, leaving 13 bases between. The CDR3 DNA is TGTGCCAGCAGCCCCCCCGGGGCGTACTATGGCTACACCTTC. This codes for CASSPPGAYYGYTF.

The chain links TRBV27 to TRBJ1-2; D may be TRBD1 (5 bases). Germline loops: CDR1 MNHEY, CDR2 SMNVEV (reference sequence). The ends were cut back, 2 bases at V and 4 bases at J, with 8 bases in the middle. The length of the CDR3 is 13 residues. The CDR3: CASSLQGVYGYTF. In DNA, the CDR3 is TGTGCCAGCAGTTTACAGGGAGTCTATGGCTACACCTTC.

J is TRBJ1-5 and V is TRBV9, with D uncertain. This CDR3 contains 15 residues. V lost 0 bases and J 5 bases, leaving 12 bases between the germline ends. Per germline, CDR1 SGDLS and CDR2 YYNGEE. The CDR3 DNA is TGTGCCAGCAGCGTAGGGGCGCAACGGGATCAGCCCCAGCATTTT. It translates to CASSVGAQRDQPQHF. Full variable domain (outside the CDR3, taken from reference TRBV9 and TRBJ1-5): DSGVTQTPKHLITATGQRVTLRCSPRSGDLSVYWYQQSLDQGLQFLIQYYNGEERAKGNILERFSAQQFPDLHSELNLSSLELGDSALYFCASSVGAQRDQPQHFGDGTRLSIL.

The chain links TRBV9 to TRBJ1-2; tentative D call: TRBD1 (6 bases). This CDR3 has 18 amino acids. V lost 3 bases and J 0 bases, leaving 21 bases between the germline ends. Germline CDR1 SGDLS, CDR2 YYNGEE. The CDR3, as DNA: TGTGCCAGCAGCGGATCGGTCCGAGCGGGGGCCTCTAACTATGGCTACACCTTC. It yields the protein CASSGSVRAGASNYGYTF.

The chain recombines TRBV6-5 with TRBJ2-5; D is ambiguous. The DNA end lines up better with TRBJ2-7; the J call may be wrong. Germline CDR1 reads MNHEY; CDR2 reads SVGAGI. The CDR3 runs to 13 residues. CDR3 coding DNA: TGTGCCAGCAGTTATTCCGAAAAATACGAGCAGTACTTC. As protein: CASSYSEKYEQYF.

This sequence joins TRBV4-1 and TRBJ2-1, with 10 bases fitting TRBD2. Germline V gene lookup returns CDR1 MGHRA and CDR2 YSYEKL. The CDR3 extends over 18 amino acids. The J segment lost 4 bases and the V segment lost 0 bases, leaving 9 bases of the junction unmatched. CDR3 nucleotides: TGCGCCAGCAGCCAAGACACCTGGGGACTAGCGAAATACAATGAGCAGTTCTTC. This codes for CASSQDTWGLAKYNEQFF.

This clone was observed a single time. V usage is TRBV9 and J usage is TRBJ2-3; D unresolved. Germline CDR1 and CDR2: SGDLS and YYNGEE. V was trimmed by 2 bases and J by 0 bases, leaving 7 bases between them. CDR3 size: 14 residues. DNA of the CDR3: TGTGCCAGCAGCGTCGCTGGTAGCACAGATACGCAGTATTTT. Protein product: CASSVAGSTDTQYF.

This clone was seen a single time. The V and J genes are TRBV14 and TRBJ2-7, with D perhaps TRBD2 (6 bases). The V and J ends lost 1 base and 7 bases respectively, with 20 bases between them. The CDR3 runs to 16 residues. Germline V gives CDR1 SGHDN, CDR2 FVKESK. The CDR3 DNA sequence: TGTGCCAGCAGCCAAGGCAGGGCGGAGGGCCGAGGGGAGCAGTACTTC. Protein: CASSQGRAEGRGEQYF. The whole variable domain, remainder taken from reference TRBV14 and TRBJ2-7, is EAGVTQFPSHSVIEKGQTVTLRCDPISGHDNLYWYRRVMGKEIKFLLHFVKESKQDESGMPNNRFLAERTGGTYSTLKVQPAELEDSGVYFCASSQGRAEGRGEQYFGPGTRLTVT.

CDR3 nucleotides: TGTGCCAGCAGCTCCCCCAGGCTTGTAACCGGGGAGCTGTTTTTT. Its translation: CASSSPRLVTGELFF. The genes are TRBV5-8 and TRBJ2-2; D is ambiguous. V dropped 3 bases and J dropped 5 bases, with 14 bases sitting between them. This CDR3 is built from 15 residues. From germline, CDR1 is SGHTS and CDR2 YDEGEE.

The sample holds one count of this clone. This chain uses TRBV4-1 with TRBJ1-1; D is ambiguous. The CDR3 is made up of 15 amino acids. Germline V lookup: CDR1 MGHRA, CDR2 YSYEKL. V was clipped by 0 bases and J by 6 bases, with 14 bases between them. CDR3 bases: TGCGCCAGCAGCCAAGATGGCGGGGAGAGCGCTGAAGCTTTCTTT. It codes for CASSQDGGESAEAFF.

The CDR3: CASSITLGAGGKTDTQYF. CDR3 nucleotide sequence: TGTGCCAGTAGTATTACCCTAGGGGCGGGAGGGAAGACAGATACGCAGTATTTT. The genes are TRBV19 and TRBJ2-3; 9 bases agree with TRBD2. The junction had 13 bases not matched to a gene; V was cut back by 3 bases and J by 3 bases. CDR1 is LNHDA, CDR2 SQIVND, per germline (reference sequence). CDR3 length equals 18 residues.

This rearrangement joins TRBV4-3 to TRBJ1-2, with D perhaps matching TRBD1 (6 bases). The CDR3 runs to 14 residues. V was shortened by 5 bases and J by 3 bases, with 13 bases between the two germline ends. The V gene's germline CDR1 is LGHNA and CDR2 YSLEER. The CDR3 nucleotides read TGCGCCAGCAGCATTGGCTCAGGGGACTATGGCTACACCTTC. Residues: CASSIGSGDYGYTF.

The chain carries TRBV4-3 and TRBJ2-1; D may correspond to TRBD1 or TRBD2 (5 bases each). Germline V lookup: CDR1 LGHNA, CDR2 YSLEER. The CDR3 totals 16 residues. V was trimmed by 0 bases and J by 8 bases, leaving 17 bases between them. CDR3 residues: CASSQERLRGEDEQFF. The CDR3 DNA follows: TGCGCCAGCAGCCAAGAACGGTTGAGGGGAGAGGATGAGCAGTTCTTC.

This chain links TRBV25-1 with TRBJ2-7; D remains ambiguous. The germline V gene encodes CDR1 MGHDK and CDR2 SYGVNS. V lost 2 bases, J lost 7 bases, and 12 bases lay in between. This CDR3 has 13 residues. CDR3 loop: CASSELGQTEQYF. CDR3 DNA: TGTGCCAGCAGTGAACTCGGGCAGACGGAGCAGTACTTC.

The rearrangement links TRBV7-2 to TRBJ2-7; D unclear. The CDR3 runs to 12 residues. Trimming stripped 4 bases from V and 7 bases from J, with 11 bases between. Germline V gene lookup returns CDR1 SGHTA and CDR2 FQGNSA. The DNA for the CDR3 is TGTGCCAGCAGCTCCAATAGTGGGGAGCAGTACTTC. Protein sequence: CASSSNSGEQYF.

This clone rates as medium-sized (0.01 to 0.1%). This rearrangement joins TRBV28 to TRBJ2-7; D remains ambiguous. The V end lost 3 bases, the J end lost 7 bases, and 13 bases lay between the germline ends. This CDR3 contains 13 residues. CDR1 and CDR2 (germline): MDHEN, SYDVKM. The DNA of the CDR3 is TGTGCCAGCAGTTTTAGAGGTTTGGTGGAGCAGTACTTC. Translated, it gives CASSFRGLVEQYF.

This chain connects TRBV19 to TRBJ2-2; D gene ambiguous. Per the germline V gene, CDR1 is LNHDA and CDR2 is SQIVND (reference sequence). CDR3 length equals 13 residues. V was shortened by 3 bases and J by 8 bases, with 10 bases between the two germline ends. For the CDR3, the DNA is TGTGCCAGTAGTATCTTGCTAGGTGGGGAGCTGTTTTTT. As protein: CASSILLGGELFF. The entire variable domain, with the rest obtained from reference TRBV19 and TRBJ2-2, is as follows: DGGITQSPKYLFRKEGQNVTLSCEQNLNHDAMYWYRQDPGQGLRLIYYSQIVNDFQKGDIAEGYSVSREKKESFPLTVTSAQKNPTAFYLCASSILLGGELFFGEGSRLTVL.

The chain carries TRBV5-6 and TRBJ1-5; 9 bases agree with TRBD1. The trim removed 2 bases at V and 3 bases at J, leaving 3 bases unmatched. CDR1 is SGHDT and CDR2 is YYEEEE in the germline V gene. This CDR3 contains 15 residues. The CDR3 spells CASSLGTGNNQPQHF. The DNA for the CDR3 is TGTGCCAGCAGCTTAGGGACAGGGAACAATCAGCCCCAGCATTTT.

The V call is TRBV25-1, the J call TRBJ2-1; 8 nucleotides match TRBD2. This CDR3 spans 15 amino acids. V shed 3 bases and J 4 bases; nucleotides not matched to a gene: 5. Looked up from germline, CDR1 is MGHDK and CDR2 is SYGVNS. CDR3 residues: CASSDPSGRYNEQFF. The CDR3 region has the DNA TGTGCCAGCAGTGACCCTAGCGGGCGATACAATGAGCAGTTCTTC.

This chain links TRBV11-1 with TRBJ2-7; tentative D call: TRBD1 (6 bases). Germline V gene lookup returns CDR1 SGHAT and CDR2 FQDESV (reference sequence). The CDR3 sequence is 13 residues long. The ends were cut back, 2 bases at V and 4 bases at J, with 9 bases in the middle. The CDR3 coding sequence is TGTGCCAGCAGCTTAACCACAGGGTACGAGCAGTACTTC. Translated, it gives CASSLTTGYEQYF.

V is TRBV4-1 and J is TRBJ2-1, with D possibly matching TRBD1 (6 bases). CDR3 length: 17 residues. The germline CDR1 and CDR2 sequences are MGHRA and YSYEKL. V was shortened by 3 bases and J by 3 bases, with 18 bases between the two germline ends. The CDR3, as DNA: TGCGCCAGCAGCCAGGCCGCCGGACAGACCGACTACAATGAGCAGTTCTTC. Translating it yields CASSQAAGQTDYNEQFF.

The genes are TRBV5-4 and TRBJ2-5, with TRBD2 as a possible D gene (5 bases). Germline V gives CDR1 SGHNT, CDR2 YYREEE (reference sequence). CDR3 length: 16 amino acids. V was shortened by 2 bases and J by 0 bases, with 14 bases between the two germline ends. The DNA for the CDR3 is TGTGCCAGCAGCTTCGGGGTCTCGGGTAACCAAGAGACCCAGTACTTC. Protein product: CASSFGVSGNQETQYF.